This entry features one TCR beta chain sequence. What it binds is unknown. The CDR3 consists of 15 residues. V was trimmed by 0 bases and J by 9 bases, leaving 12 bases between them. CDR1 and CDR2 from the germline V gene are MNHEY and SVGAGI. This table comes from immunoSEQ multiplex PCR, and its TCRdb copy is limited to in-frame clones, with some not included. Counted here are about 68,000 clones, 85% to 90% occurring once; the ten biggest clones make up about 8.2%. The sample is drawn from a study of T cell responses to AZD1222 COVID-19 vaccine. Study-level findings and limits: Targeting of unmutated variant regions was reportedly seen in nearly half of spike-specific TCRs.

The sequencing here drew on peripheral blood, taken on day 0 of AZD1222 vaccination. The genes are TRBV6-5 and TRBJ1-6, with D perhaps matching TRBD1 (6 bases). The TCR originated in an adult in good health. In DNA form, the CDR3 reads TGTGCCAGCAGTTACTCTGGGGGGCTCAGTTCACCCCTCCACTTT. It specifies CASSYSGGLSSPLHF.